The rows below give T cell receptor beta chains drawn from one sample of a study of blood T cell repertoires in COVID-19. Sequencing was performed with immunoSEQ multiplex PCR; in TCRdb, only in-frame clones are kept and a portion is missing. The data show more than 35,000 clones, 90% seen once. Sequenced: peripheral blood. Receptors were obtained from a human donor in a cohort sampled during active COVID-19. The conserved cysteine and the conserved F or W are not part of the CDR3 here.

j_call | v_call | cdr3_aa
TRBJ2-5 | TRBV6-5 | ASSYERPWETQY
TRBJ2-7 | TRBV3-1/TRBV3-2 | ASSPTSYEQY
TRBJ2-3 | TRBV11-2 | ASSFRTGERDTQY
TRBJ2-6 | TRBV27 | ASAGKTRSGANVLT
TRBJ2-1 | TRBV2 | ASITGTGSYNEQF
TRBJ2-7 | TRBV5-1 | ASSLEQGVYEQY
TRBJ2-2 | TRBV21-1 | ASSPLGTFNTGELF
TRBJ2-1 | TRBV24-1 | ATSDRTRAVNEQF
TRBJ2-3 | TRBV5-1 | ASSLSLAGGDTQY
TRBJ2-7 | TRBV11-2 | ASSLQGGTGEQY
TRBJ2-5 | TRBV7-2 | ASSQNGGALETQY
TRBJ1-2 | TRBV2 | ASSEAAYGYT
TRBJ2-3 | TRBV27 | ASSLTTSGRGGTDTQY
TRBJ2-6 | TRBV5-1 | ASSPTAGANVLT
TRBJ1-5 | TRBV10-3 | AIGRSGDQPQH
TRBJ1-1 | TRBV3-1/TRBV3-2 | ASSHQILRDRAAF
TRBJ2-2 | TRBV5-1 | ARAGGGTGELF
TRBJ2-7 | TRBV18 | ASSTRQGATYEQY
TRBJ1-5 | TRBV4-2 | ASSQDTGVSQPQH
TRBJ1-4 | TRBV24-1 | ATSDSRTAPGPRKLF
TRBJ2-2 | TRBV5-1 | ASSSQGAKYTGELF
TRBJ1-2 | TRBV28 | ASSWRNRANGYT
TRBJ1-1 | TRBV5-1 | ASSLGDRANTEAF
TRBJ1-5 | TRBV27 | ASSLAQQNQPQH
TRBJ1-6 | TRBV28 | ASSLETITAGSPLH
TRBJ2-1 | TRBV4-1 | ASSPGLAGNEQF
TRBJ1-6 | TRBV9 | ASSSGVNSPLH
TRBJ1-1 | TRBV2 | ASRAGQGDHTEAF
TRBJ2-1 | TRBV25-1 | ASSEGQAGRNEQF
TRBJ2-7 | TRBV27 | ASSSYFRRVGGEQY
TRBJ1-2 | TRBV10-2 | ASTQAPYGYT
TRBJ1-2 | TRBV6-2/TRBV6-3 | ASSAGGHSYGYT
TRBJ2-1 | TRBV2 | ASSAEAINEQF
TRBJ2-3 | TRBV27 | ASSPLSGGLGTDTQY
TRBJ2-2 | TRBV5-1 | ASSSDGTGELF
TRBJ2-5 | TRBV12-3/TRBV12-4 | ASRGSQETQY
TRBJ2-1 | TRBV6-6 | ASSPARLAGVSNEQF
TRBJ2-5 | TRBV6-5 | ASSQSSSGETQY
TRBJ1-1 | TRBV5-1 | ASSLGSGVMTEAF
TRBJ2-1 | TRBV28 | ASIGTRGHEQF
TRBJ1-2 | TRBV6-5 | ASKAGGAYGYT
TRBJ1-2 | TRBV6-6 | ASSYPGQGKDGYT
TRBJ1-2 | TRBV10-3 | AIRLTGSSHGYT
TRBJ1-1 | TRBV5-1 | ASSLDGERTEAF
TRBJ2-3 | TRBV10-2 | ASSESIALAGDTQY
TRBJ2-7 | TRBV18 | ASSRSGSSYEQY
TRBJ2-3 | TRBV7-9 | ASSKTSGRADTQY
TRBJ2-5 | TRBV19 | ASSMRYQETQY
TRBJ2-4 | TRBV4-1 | ASSQDGVASGSWGKNIQY
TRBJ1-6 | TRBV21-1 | ASSKVGRGPEGSPLH
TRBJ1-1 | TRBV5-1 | ASRGDTEAF
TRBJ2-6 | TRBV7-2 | ASSQGVSGANVLT
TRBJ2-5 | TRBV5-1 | ASRILGGGEETQY
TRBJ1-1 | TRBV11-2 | ASKPGQGGTEAF
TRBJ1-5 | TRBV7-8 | ASSLGQGAGQPQH
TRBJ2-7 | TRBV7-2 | ASSSDYAGGREQY
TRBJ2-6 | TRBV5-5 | ASSPLGANVLT
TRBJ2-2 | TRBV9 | ASSVTLAGGAGGELF
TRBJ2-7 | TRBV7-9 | ASSLLFPGEQY
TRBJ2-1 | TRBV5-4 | ASSFLKKASYNEQF